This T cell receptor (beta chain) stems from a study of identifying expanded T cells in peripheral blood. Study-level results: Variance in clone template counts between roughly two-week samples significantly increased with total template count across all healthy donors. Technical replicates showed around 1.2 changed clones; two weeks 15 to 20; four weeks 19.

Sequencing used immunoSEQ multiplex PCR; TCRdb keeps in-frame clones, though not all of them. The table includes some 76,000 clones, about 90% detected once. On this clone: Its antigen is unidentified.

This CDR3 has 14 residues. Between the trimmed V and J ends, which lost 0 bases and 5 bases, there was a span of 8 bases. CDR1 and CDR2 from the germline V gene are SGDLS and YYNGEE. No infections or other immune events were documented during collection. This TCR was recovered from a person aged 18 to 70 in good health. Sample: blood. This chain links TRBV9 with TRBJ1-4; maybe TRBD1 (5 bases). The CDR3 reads CASSVGQGNEKLFF. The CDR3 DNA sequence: TGTGCCAGCAGCGTAGGGCAGGGCAATGAAAAACTGTTTTTT.